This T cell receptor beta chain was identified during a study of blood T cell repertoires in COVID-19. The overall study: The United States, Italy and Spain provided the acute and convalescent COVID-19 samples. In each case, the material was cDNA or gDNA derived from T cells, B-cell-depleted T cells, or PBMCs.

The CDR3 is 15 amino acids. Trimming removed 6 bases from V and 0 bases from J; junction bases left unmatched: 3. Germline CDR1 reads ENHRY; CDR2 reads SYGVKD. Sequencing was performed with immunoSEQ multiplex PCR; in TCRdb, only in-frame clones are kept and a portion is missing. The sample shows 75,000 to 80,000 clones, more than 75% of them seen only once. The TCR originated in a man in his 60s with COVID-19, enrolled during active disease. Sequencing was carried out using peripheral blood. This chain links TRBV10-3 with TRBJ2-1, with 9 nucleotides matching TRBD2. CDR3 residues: CAIRAGGSSYNEQFF. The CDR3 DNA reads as TGTGCCATCAGAGCGGGGGGCAGCTCCTACAATGAGCAGTTCTTC.